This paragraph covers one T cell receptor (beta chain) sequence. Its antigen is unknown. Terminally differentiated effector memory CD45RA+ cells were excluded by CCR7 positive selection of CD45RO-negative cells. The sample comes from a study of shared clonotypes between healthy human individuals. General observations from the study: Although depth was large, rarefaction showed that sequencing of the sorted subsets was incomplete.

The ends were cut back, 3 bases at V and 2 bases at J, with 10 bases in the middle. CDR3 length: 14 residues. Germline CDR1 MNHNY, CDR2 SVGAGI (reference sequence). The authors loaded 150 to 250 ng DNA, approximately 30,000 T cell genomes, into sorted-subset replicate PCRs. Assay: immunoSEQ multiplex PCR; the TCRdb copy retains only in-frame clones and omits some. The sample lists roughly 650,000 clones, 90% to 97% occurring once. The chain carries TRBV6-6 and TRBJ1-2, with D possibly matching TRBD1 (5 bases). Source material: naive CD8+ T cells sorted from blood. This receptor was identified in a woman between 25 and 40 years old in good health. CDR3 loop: CASSYEGSNYGYTF. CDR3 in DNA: TGTGCCAGCAGTTATGAGGGGAGCAACTATGGCTACACCTTC.